This T cell receptor (beta chain) came from a study of blood T cell repertoires in COVID-19. The CDR3 is made up of 18 amino acids. From germline, CDR1 is SGHTA and CDR2 FQGTGA. V was clipped by 6 bases and J by 1 base; unmatched bases: 10. Profiled with immunoSEQ multiplex PCR; TCRdb holds only in-frame clones, not every one. The sample comprises 170,000 or so clones, approximately 90% of which are singletons, and 9.5% to 15% rests with the top ten. Sequenced material: peripheral blood. The V call is TRBV7-3, the J call TRBJ2-5; 14 positions agree with TRBD2. This sequence originates from a woman in her 70s with COVID-19, enrolled during active disease. The CDR3 nucleotides are TGTGCCAGCAGTCCGGGACTAGCGGGAGTAGTCGGCCAAGAGACCCAGTACTTC. Amino acids: CASSPGLAGVVGQETQYF.